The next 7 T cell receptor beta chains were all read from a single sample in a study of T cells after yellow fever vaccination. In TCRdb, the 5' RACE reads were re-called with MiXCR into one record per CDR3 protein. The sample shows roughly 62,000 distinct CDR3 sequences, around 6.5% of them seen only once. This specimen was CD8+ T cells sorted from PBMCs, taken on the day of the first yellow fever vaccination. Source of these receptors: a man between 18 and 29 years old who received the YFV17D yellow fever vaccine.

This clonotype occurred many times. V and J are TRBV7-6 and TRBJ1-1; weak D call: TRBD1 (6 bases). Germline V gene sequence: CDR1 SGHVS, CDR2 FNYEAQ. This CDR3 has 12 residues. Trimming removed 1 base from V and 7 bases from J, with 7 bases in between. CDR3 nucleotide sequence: TGTGCCAGCAGCTTAGTGACAGGTGAAGCTTTCTTT. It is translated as CASSLVTGEAFF.

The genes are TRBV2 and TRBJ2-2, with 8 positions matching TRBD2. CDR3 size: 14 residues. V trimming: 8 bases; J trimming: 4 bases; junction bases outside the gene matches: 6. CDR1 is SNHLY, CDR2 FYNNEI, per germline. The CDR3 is CASGSGGLTGELFF. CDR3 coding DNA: TGTGCCAGCGGAAGCGGGGGCCTCACCGGGGAGCTGTTTTTT. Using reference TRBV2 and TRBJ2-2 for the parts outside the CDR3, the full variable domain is EPEVTQTPSHQVTQMGQEVILRCVPISNHLYFYWYRQILGQKVEFLVSFYNNEISEKSEIFDDQFSVERPDGSNFTLKIRSTKLEDSAMYFCASGSGGLTGELFFGEGSRLTVL.

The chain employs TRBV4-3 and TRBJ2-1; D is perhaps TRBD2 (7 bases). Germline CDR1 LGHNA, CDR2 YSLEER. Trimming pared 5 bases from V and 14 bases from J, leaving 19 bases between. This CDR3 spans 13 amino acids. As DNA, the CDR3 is TGCGCCAGCAGCTTAGGCGTCGGGGGGCGGGAGTTCTTC. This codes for CASSLGVGGREFF.

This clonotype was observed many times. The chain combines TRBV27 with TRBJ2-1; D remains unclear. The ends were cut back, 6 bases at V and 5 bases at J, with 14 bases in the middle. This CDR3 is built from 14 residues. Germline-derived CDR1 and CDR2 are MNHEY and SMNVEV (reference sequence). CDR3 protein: CASRQGPPHNEQFF. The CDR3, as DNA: TGTGCCAGCAGGCAAGGCCCCCCTCACAATGAGCAGTTCTTC.

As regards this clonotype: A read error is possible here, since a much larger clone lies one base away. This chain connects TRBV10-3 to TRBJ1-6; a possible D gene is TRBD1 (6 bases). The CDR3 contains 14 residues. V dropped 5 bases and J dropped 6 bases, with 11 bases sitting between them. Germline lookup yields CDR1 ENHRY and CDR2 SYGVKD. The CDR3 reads CAISPGTTNSPLHF. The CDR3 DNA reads TGTGCCATCAGTCCCGGGACAACTAATTCACCCCTCCACTTT.

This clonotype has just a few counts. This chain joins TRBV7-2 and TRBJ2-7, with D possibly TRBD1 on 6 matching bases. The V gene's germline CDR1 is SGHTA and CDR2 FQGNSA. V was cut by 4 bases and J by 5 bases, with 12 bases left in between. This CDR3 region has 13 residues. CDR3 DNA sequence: TGTGCCAGCAGCTACCCTAACAGGGACGAGCAGTACTTC. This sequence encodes CASSYPNRDEQYF.

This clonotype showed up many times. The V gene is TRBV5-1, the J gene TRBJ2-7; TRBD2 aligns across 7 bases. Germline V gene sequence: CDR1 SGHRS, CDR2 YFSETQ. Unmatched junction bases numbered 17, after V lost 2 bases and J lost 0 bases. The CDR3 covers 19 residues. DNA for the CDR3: TGCGCCAGCAGCTTCGGTTCACGTGGCGGGGGTCCCAGCTCCTACGAGCAGTACTTC. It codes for CASSFGSRGGGPSSYEQYF.